Following are 7 T cell receptor beta chains from one sample sequenced in a study of T cells expressing NK-cell markers. After re-calling the 5' RACE reads, TCRdb lists one entry per CDR3 protein, DNA absent. Here the sample table reports roughly 390,000 distinct CDR3 sequences. The sequencing input was blood T cells: a sorted CD56 or NKG2C T cell subset, CD4+ or CD8+ T cells, or bulk PBMC T cells (not recorded which). These receptor sequences come from a man aged 18-69 years in good health.

CDR3 region: CASSQGRTGSADTQYF. The genes are TRBV3-1 and TRBJ2-3; TCRdb returns TRBD1, unconfirmable since there is no DNA. The germline CDR1 and CDR2 sequences are LGHDT and YNNKEL (reference sequence). CDR3 length: 16 residues.

The chain couples TRBV12-3 or TRBV12-4 to TRBJ2-1; TCRdb proposes TRBD2, but this gene call is untestable without DNA. CDR3 length: 15 amino acids. The chain's CDR3 is CASSPGLAGSNEQFF.

The chain employs TRBV7-6 and TRBJ2-7. Looked up from germline, CDR1 is SGHVS and CDR2 is FNYEAQ. The CDR3 length is 15 residues. The CDR3 protein is CASSLAPTENYEQYF.

The V and J genes are TRBV5-1 and TRBJ1-2; TCRdb calls TRBD1, which cannot be checked without DNA. CDR1 is SGHRS, CDR2 YFSETQ, per germline. The length of the CDR3 is 13 residues. CDR3 protein: CASSLTGRRGYTF.

The V call is TRBV18, the J call TRBJ2-1; as DNA is missing, the TRBD1 call by TCRdb cannot be tested. Germline loops: CDR1 KGHSH, CDR2 LQKENI. CDR3 length: 16 amino acids. The CDR3 sequence is CASSPPSDRGSDEQFF.

This sequence joins TRBV18 and TRBJ2-5; the TRBD1 assignment by TCRdb is unverifiable without DNA. CDR1 and CDR2 (germline): KGHSH, LQKENI. The CDR3 runs 14 residues. This chain's CDR3 is CASSSGGTQETQYF. The variable domain in full, completed from reference TRBV18 and TRBJ2-5, reads NAGVMQNPRHLVRRRGQEARLRCSPMKGHSHVYWYRQLPEEGLKFMVYLQKENIIDESGMPKERFSAEFPKEGPSILRIQQVVRGDSAAYFCASSSGGTQETQYFGPGTRLLVL.

The chain links TRBV6-5 to TRBJ2-7. Germline loops: CDR1 MNHEY, CDR2 SVGAGI. This CDR3 contains 14 residues. The CDR3 spells CASSYRSLGYEQYF.